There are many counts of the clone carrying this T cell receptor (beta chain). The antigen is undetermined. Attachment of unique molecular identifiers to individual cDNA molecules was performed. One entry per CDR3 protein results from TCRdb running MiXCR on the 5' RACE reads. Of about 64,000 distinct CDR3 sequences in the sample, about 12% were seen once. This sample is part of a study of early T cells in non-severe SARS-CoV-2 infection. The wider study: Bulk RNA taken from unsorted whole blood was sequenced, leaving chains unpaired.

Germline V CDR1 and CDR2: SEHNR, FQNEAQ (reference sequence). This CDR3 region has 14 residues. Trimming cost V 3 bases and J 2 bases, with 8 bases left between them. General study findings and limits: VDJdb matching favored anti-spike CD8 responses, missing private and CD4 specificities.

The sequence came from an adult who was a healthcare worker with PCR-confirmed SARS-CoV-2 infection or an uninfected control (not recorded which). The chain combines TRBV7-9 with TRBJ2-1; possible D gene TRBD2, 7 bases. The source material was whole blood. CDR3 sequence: CASSLGGPYNEQFF. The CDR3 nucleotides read TGTGCCAGCAGCTTGGGGGGGCCCTACAATGAGCAGTTCTTC.